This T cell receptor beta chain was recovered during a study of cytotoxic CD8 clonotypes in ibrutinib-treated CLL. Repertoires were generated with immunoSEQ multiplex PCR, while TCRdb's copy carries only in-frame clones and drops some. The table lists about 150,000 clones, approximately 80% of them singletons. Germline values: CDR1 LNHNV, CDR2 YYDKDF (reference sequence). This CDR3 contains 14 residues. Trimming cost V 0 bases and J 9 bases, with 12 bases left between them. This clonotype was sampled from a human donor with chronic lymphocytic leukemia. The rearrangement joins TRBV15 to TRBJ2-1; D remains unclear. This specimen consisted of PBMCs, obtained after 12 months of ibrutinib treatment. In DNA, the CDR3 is TGTGCCACCAGCAGAGATTTGTGGGCTCGTGAGCAGTTCTTC. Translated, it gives CATSRDLWAREQFF.